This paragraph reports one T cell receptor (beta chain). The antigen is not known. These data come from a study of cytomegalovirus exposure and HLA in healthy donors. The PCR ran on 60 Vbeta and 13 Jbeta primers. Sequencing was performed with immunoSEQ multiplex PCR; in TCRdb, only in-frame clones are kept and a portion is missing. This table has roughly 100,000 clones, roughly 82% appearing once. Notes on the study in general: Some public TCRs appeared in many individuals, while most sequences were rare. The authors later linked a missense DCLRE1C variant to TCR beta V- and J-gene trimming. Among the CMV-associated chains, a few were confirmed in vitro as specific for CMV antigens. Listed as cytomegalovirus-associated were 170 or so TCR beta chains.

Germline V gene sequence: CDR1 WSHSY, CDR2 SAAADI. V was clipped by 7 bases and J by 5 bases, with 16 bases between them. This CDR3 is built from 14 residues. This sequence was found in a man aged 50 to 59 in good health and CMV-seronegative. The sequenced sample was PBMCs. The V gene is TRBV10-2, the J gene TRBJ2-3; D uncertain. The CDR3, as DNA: TGCGCCAGCATGCTAGGAGACGCTGAAGATACGCAGTATTTT. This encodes CASMLGDAEDTQYF.